This T cell receptor beta chain was found in a study of T-cell reconstitution after alpha-beta-depleted transplantation in children. Per the germline V gene, CDR1 is LGHNA and CDR2 is YSLEER. This CDR3 spans 16 amino acids. V gave up 1 base and J gave up 5 bases; unmatched junction bases: 6. This sample's TCRbeta library carried unique molecular identifier barcodes. TCRdb recomputed calls from the PCR reads with MiXCR, one row per CDR3 protein. The sample has roughly 300,000 distinct CDR3 sequences, 10% seen once. V usage is TRBV4-3 and J usage is TRBJ2-3; TRBD2 agrees at 10 bases. This clonotype was sampled from a human donor who donated a stem cell graft to a child with acute lymphoblastic leukemia. Specimen: PBMCs from the stem cell graft donor, collected from the stem cell graft. CDR3 DNA sequence: TGCGCCAGCAGCCAAGGAACTAGCGGGAATCAAGATACGCAGTATTTT. Translating gives CASSQGTSGNQDTQYF.